The 30 T cell receptor beta chains presented below share a single source sample, sequenced in a study of identical twins. Each CDR3 protein gets one entry after TCRdb re-called the 5' RACE reads with MiXCR. The sample consists of roughly 200,000 distinct CDR3 sequences, about a sixth of them appearing once. The same sample was also used in a study of T cells expressing NK-cell markers.

Sequencing was done on a sample of CD8+ T cells sorted from blood. Receptors were obtained from a woman aged 18 to 35 in good health.

This sequence joins TRBV27 and TRBJ1-1; a weak D match, TRBD1 (5 bases). Germline V lookup: CDR1 MNHEY, CDR2 SMNVEV (reference sequence). The CDR3 consists of 14 residues. Trimming pared 3 bases from V and 1 base from J, leaving 9 bases between. This chain's CDR3 is CASSLHTGNTEAFF. CDR3 coding DNA: TGTGCCAGCAGTTTGCATACAGGGAACACTGAAGCTTTCTTT.

CDR3 nucleotides: TGTGCCAGCAGCTTTGGACTAGGCCCAGATACGCAGTATTTT. This codes for CASSFGLGPDTQYF. The chain carries TRBV7-9 and TRBJ2-3; 7 nucleotides agree with TRBD2. The CDR3 sequence is 14 residues long. Trimming cost V 3 bases and J 4 bases; bases outside gene matches: 4. Germline lookup yields CDR1 SEHNR and CDR2 FQNEAQ (reference sequence).

J is TRBJ2-7 and V is TRBV5-6; possible D gene TRBD1, 6 bases. The CDR3 is 16 amino acids. V lost 1 base, J lost 4 bases, and 18 bases lay in between. The germline V gene encodes CDR1 SGHDT and CDR2 YYEEEE. Written as DNA, the CDR3 is TGTGCCAGCAGCTTGTTAGGTGGCAGGGGAACGTACGAGCAGTACTTC. This sequence encodes CASSLLGGRGTYEQYF.

This clonotype was recorded a few times. This sequence joins TRBV9 and TRBJ2-3; D may be TRBD1 or TRBD2 (5 bases each). In germline, CDR1 is SGDLS, CDR2 YYNGEE. Trimming cost V 5 bases and J 1 base, with 17 bases left between them. This CDR3 has 16 amino acids. CDR3 nucleotides: TGTGCCAGCAGTACCACGAGGGGACGTCGCACAGATACGCAGTATTTT. Translation: CASSTTRGRRTDTQYF.

The CDR3, as DNA: TGCGCCAGCAGCCAAGGTTTCACTAGCGGGTGGGGAGGGAAGTTCTTC. Encoded protein: CASSQGFTSGWGGKFF. V is TRBV4-3 and J is TRBJ2-1; 9 bases are shared with TRBD2. This CDR3 has 16 amino acids. The V gene's germline CDR1 is LGHNA and CDR2 YSLEER. The ends lost 1 base at V and 14 bases at J; junction bases unmatched: 15.

The chain combines TRBV6-5 with TRBJ2-4; D is unclear. CDR1 MNHEY and CDR2 SVGAGI come from the germline V gene. V was cut by 0 bases and J by 8 bases, with 14 bases left in between. The CDR3 contains 15 residues. DNA of the CDR3: TGTGCCAGCAGTTACTCGGGCGAAAGGGCGGACATTCAGTACTTC. It translates to CASSYSGERADIQYF.

This clonotype is medium-sized within its sample. CDR3 in amino acids: CASSLGGAFRVNTEAFF. CDR3 DNA: TGCGCCAGCAGCTTGGGGGGGGCCTTTAGGGTGAACACTGAAGCTTTCTTT. V and J are TRBV5-1 and TRBJ1-1; TRBD1 might be the D (6 bases). This CDR3 is built from 17 residues. V gave up 0 bases and J gave up 0 bases, with 15 bases separating them. The V gene's germline CDR1 is SGHRS and CDR2 YFSETQ.

This chain uses TRBV5-1 with TRBJ2-7, with 8 positions matching TRBD1. Germline-derived CDR1 and CDR2 are SGHRS and YFSETQ. The ends lost 4 bases at V and 5 bases at J; junction bases unmatched: 8. CDR3 length: 14 amino acids. DNA of the CDR3: TGCGCCAGCAGCCAGGGGGCAGGGGGCAACGAGCAGTACTTC. Translating gives CASSQGAGGNEQYF.

This sequence joins TRBV7-9 and TRBJ1-4, with D hard to call. Germline CDR1 and CDR2: SEHNR and FQNEAQ (reference sequence). This CDR3 spans 15 amino acids. V lost 1 base and J 5 bases, leaving 11 bases between the germline ends. Written as DNA, the CDR3 is TGTGCCAGCAGCTTAGACCTGGGTAACAATGAAAAACTGTTTTTT. Translating it yields CASSLDLGNNEKLFF.

The V and J genes are TRBV4-1 and TRBJ1-4; the match to TRBD1 covers 8 bases. The CDR3 length is 15 residues. Looked up from germline, CDR1 is MGHRA and CDR2 is YSYEKL. Losses at the gene ends were 2 bases for V and 2 bases for J; bases not matched to a gene: 1. The chain's CDR3 is CASSQRTGTNEKLFF. The CDR3 DNA follows: TGCGCCAGCAGCCAAAGGACAGGGACTAATGAAAAACTGTTTTTT.

V is TRBV9 and J is TRBJ1-1; 9 nucleotides agree with TRBD1. CDR3 length equals 14 residues. V shed 4 bases and J 8 bases; nucleotides not matched to a gene: 9. Germline CDR1 and CDR2: SGDLS and YYNGEE. This CDR3 is CASSPMLGTGEAFF. CDR3 nucleotides: TGTGCCAGCAGCCCAATGTTGGGGACAGGGGAAGCTTTCTTT.

The chain couples TRBV3-1 to TRBJ2-7, with D possibly being TRBD1 (5 bases). V was shortened by 3 bases and J by 0 bases, with 12 bases between the two germline ends. Germline CDR1 reads LGHDT; CDR2 reads YNNKEL (reference sequence). The CDR3 extends over 15 amino acids. For the CDR3, the DNA is TGTGCCAGCAGCCAGATCAGGGTGGGCTCCTACGAGCAGTACTTC. It yields the protein CASSQIRVGSYEQYF.

There are a few counts of this clonotype. The chain carries TRBV6-2 or TRBV6-3 and TRBJ2-5; the D is unclear. CDR1 is MNHEY, CDR2 SVGEGT, per germline. The CDR3 consists of 13 residues. Between the trimmed V and J ends, which lost 5 bases and 0 bases, there was a span of 7 bases. CDR3 DNA: TGTGCCAGCAGTGCGGCGGACCAAGAGACCCAGTACTTC. Residues: CASSAADQETQYF.

This clonotype was counted only a few times. The rearrangement uses TRBV27 and TRBJ2-2, with D perhaps matching TRBD2 (7 bases). Germline-derived CDR1 and CDR2 are MNHEY and SMNVEV (reference sequence). CDR3 length equals 17 residues. V shed 6 bases and J shed 2 bases, with 19 bases lying between them. The CDR3 reads CASSGGPSAFNTGELFF. The CDR3 coding sequence is TGTGCCAGCAGCGGGGGGCCTTCTGCCTTCAACACCGGGGAGCTGTTTTTT.

This chain's CDR3 is CASSLGAQNEQFF. DNA of the CDR3: TGTGCCAGCAGCTTAGGGGCCCAAAATGAGCAGTTCTTC. The genes are TRBV7-9 and TRBJ2-1; D uncertain. CDR3 size: 13 residues. Germline lookup yields CDR1 SEHNR and CDR2 FQNEAQ (reference sequence). V shed 1 base and J shed 7 bases, with 8 bases lying between them.

The chain employs TRBV12-3 or TRBV12-4 and TRBJ2-3; possibly TRBD2 for D (5 bases). CDR3 length: 16 residues. Trimming cost V 5 bases and J 2 bases, with 17 bases left between them. The CDR3 loop is CASSQLLVPVTDTQYF. For the CDR3, the DNA is TGTGCCAGCAGTCAGTTACTAGTACCTGTCACAGATACGCAGTATTTT.

This clonotype appeared a few times. The chain employs TRBV11-3 and TRBJ2-1; D not certain. The V and J ends lost 4 bases and 0 bases respectively, with 13 bases between them. The CDR3 consists of 16 residues. Germline V CDR1 and CDR2: SGHNT, YENEEA. The CDR3 reads CASSSNFFSSYNEQFF. DNA of the CDR3: TGTGCCAGCAGCTCGAACTTTTTCAGCTCCTACAATGAGCAGTTCTTC. Complete variable domain (other parts from reference TRBV11-3 and TRBJ2-1): EAGVVQSPRYKIIEKKQPVAFWCNPISGHNTLYWYLQNLGQGPELLIRYENEEAVDDSQLPKDRFSAERLKGVDSTLKIQPAELGDSAVYLCASSSNFFSSYNEQFFGPGTRLTVL.

This clonotype was recorded a few times. The V gene is TRBV19, the J gene TRBJ1-2, with a weak D call TRBD1 (5 bases). Germline V gene data show CDR1 as LNHDA and CDR2 as SQIVND (reference sequence). The CDR3 is 14 residues long. V lost 8 bases and J lost 0, with 13 bases in between. The CDR3 sequence: CASRTGLANYGYTF. In nucleotides, the CDR3 is TGTGCCAGTCGAACAGGATTAGCTAACTATGGCTACACCTTC.

Here the CDR3 reads CASSLVPGLAGGGGYNEQFF. Written as DNA, the CDR3 is TGTGCCAGCAGCTTAGTCCCGGGACTAGCGGGAGGCGGAGGGTACAATGAGCAGTTCTTC. This chain uses TRBV11-2 with TRBJ2-1; the match to TRBD2 covers 15 bases. This CDR3 has 20 amino acids. Germline CDR1 is SGHAT and CDR2 is FQNNGV. Trimming took 1 base from V and 4 from J; bases not matched to a gene: 11.

The CDR3 DNA follows: TGCAGTGCTAGACAGAAGGGGAATGAAAAACTGTTTTTT. Protein product: CSARQKGNEKLFF. V gene TRBV20-1 combines with J gene TRBJ1-4; possibly TRBD1 for D (5 bases). Germline CDR1 is DFQATT and CDR2 is SNEGSKA (reference sequence). V lost 2 bases and J 5 bases, leaving 9 bases between the germline ends. The CDR3 is 13 amino acids.

This clonotype was picked up a small number of times. The V gene is TRBV29-1, the J gene TRBJ2-3; 11 bases are shared with TRBD2. The CDR3 contains 14 residues. V was pared by 4 bases and J by 2 bases, with 2 bases of the junction left unmatched. Germline V gene sequence: CDR1 SQVTM, CDR2 ANQGSEA. The CDR3 DNA reads as TGCAGCGTTGGACTAGCGGGGCTCACAGATACGCAGTATTTT. Amino acids: CSVGLAGLTDTQYF.

The chain has TRBV29-1 and TRBJ2-2, with 7 bases identical to TRBD1. V was clipped by 0 bases and J by 6 bases; unmatched bases: 7. The CDR3 runs 15 residues. Per the germline V gene, CDR1 is SQVTM and CDR2 is ANQGSEA. DNA of the CDR3: TGCAGCGTTGAAGATGGTCAGGGGGTGGCCGGGGAGCTGTTTTTT. It translates to CSVEDGQGVAGELFF.

J is TRBJ2-2 and V is TRBV20-1; no firm D call. Trimming pared 5 bases from V and 1 base from J, leaving 14 bases between. From germline, CDR1 is DFQATT and CDR2 SNEGSKA (reference sequence). The CDR3 has 15 residues. The CDR3 spells CSAVPKWRNTGELFF. CDR3 DNA: TGCAGTGCTGTTCCAAAATGGCGGAACACCGGGGAGCTGTTTTTT.

This clonotype was counted a few times. The chain uses TRBV7-3 and TRBJ1-6; 7 bases align to TRBD1. The germline V gene encodes CDR1 SGHTA and CDR2 FQGTGA. The J segment lost 8 bases and the V segment lost 5 bases, leaving 6 bases of the junction unmatched. This CDR3 comprises 14 residues. Here the CDR3 reads CASSLTGLDSPLHF. CDR3 in DNA: TGTGCCAGCAGCCTGACAGGGCTGGATTCACCCCTCCACTTT.

This clonotype was counted between two and nine times. The chain carries TRBV20-1 and TRBJ1-5; D gene unclear. The CDR3 length is 12 residues. V was clipped by 6 bases and J by 7 bases, with 13 bases between them. Germline CDR1 reads DFQATT; CDR2 reads SNEGSKA (reference sequence). The CDR3 reads CSATPPAQPQHF. CDR3 nucleotide sequence: TGCAGTGCGACCCCCCCTGCCCAGCCCCAGCATTTT.

The chain recombines TRBV13 with TRBJ2-7; TRBD1 matches at 7 bases. The CDR3 runs 14 residues. Germline V gene sequence: CDR1 PRHDT, CDR2 FYEKMQ (reference sequence). The J segment lost 5 bases and the V segment lost 0 bases, leaving 4 bases of the junction unmatched. CDR3 coding DNA: TGTGCCAGCAGCTTAGGGGGGACAGAGGACGAGCAGTACTTC. It yields the protein CASSLGGTEDEQYF.

This clonotype appeared a few times. The chain is built from TRBV15 and TRBJ2-1; 7 nucleotides agree with TRBD2. The germline V gene encodes CDR1 LNHNV and CDR2 YYDKDF (reference sequence). V lost 0 bases and J lost 5; bases outside the gene matches: 7. The CDR3 length is 16 residues. The CDR3 is CATSRDGGFLNNEQFF. Here the CDR3 DNA reads TGTGCCACCAGCAGAGACGGGGGGTTTCTTAACAATGAGCAGTTCTTC. Complete variable domain (other parts from reference TRBV15 and TRBJ2-1): DAMVIQNPRYQVTQFGKPVTLSCSQTLNHNVMYWYQQKSSQAPKLLFHYYDKDFNNEADTPDNFQSRRPNTSFCFLDIRSPGLGDTAMYLCATSRDGGFLNNEQFFGPGTRLTVL.

The genes are TRBV29-1 and TRBJ1-6, with D unresolved. CDR1 and CDR2 from the germline V gene are SQVTM and ANQGSEA. The V end was cut by 4 bases, the J end by 9 bases, with 13 bases between. The CDR3 totals 13 residues. The CDR3 region is CSVATGSGSPLHF. As DNA, the CDR3 is TGCAGCGTTGCCACGGGGTCGGGTTCACCCCTCCACTTT.

This clonotype was counted only a few times. J is TRBJ2-3 and V is TRBV10-2, with 8 bases lining up with TRBD2. From germline, CDR1 is WSHSY and CDR2 SAAADI. Trimming cost V 10 bases and J 0 bases; bases outside gene matches: 15. CDR3 length: 17 residues. CDR3 bases: TGCGCCACCTCCTCGGGGGGGTACAAACCTAGCACAGATACGCAGTATTTT. Its translation: CATSSGGYKPSTDTQYF.

V gene TRBV4-3 combines with J gene TRBJ2-7, with D perhaps being TRBD1 or TRBD2 (6 bases each). Deletions cut 2 bases from V and 0 bases from J, with 11 bases between. The CDR3 is made up of 15 amino acids. Germline lookup yields CDR1 LGHNA and CDR2 YSLEER. The CDR3 DNA reads as TGCGCCAGCAGCCAATATGGAGGGGGCTCCTACGAGCAGTACTTC. It translates to CASSQYGGGSYEQYF.